These T cell receptor beta chains were read from a single sample in a study of OX40 agonist ivuxolimab in advanced cancers. Generated by immunoSEQ multiplex PCR, the TCRdb table keeps only in-frame clones and is missing some. In the table there are 65,000 to 90,000 clones, roughly nine tenths of which are singletons. Sequencing was performed on CD4+ or CD8+ T cells sorted from blood, taken in a trial of the OX40 agonist ivuxolimab. The receptor source for this set is an adult with an advanced solid tumor such as melanoma, head and neck, liver or kidney cancer. Each CDR3 is given without its conserved first and last residue.

>TRBJ1-2|TRBV5-1
ASSLQSGLTGGYT
>TRBJ2-1|TRBV30
AWSVRGRRF
>TRBJ2-3|TRBV5-6
ASSWTGGPDTQY
>TRBJ2-7|TRBV28
ASSFGGGKGYEQY
>TRBJ2-3|TRBV10-3
AISEKWNSSTDTQY
>TRBJ1-2|TRBV7-6
ASSPWGGDGYT
>TRBJ2-1|TRBV5-6
ASSLVRVYEQF
>TRBJ1-3|TRBV9
ASSHRTETSGNTIY
>TRBJ2-3|TRBV9
ASSGVLADTQY
>TRBJ1-6|TRBV4-3
ASSQVASGSPLH
>TRBJ2-3|TRBV28
ASSAGGTQY
>TRBJ1-5|TRBV28
ASSLGGQGYQPQH
>TRBJ2-5|TRBV27
ASSLGFSGGQETQY
>TRBJ2-3|TRBV7-9
ASTQPWTADTQY
>TRBJ2-2|TRBV9
ASSGLGLNTGELF
>TRBJ1-3|TRBV11-3
ASRGGNTIY
>TRBJ2-1|TRBV6-6
ASSRAGDAGF
>TRBJ2-2|TRBV19
ASSIGGNTGELF
>TRBJ2-1|TRBV18
ASSPRGDEQF
>TRBJ1-5|TRBV7-2
ASSLARGDRVQPQH
>TRBJ1-5|TRBV19
ASMAGQSQPQH
>TRBJ1-2|TRBV6-5
ASRPNRPYYGYT
>TRBJ2-2|TRBV6-5
ASSYFQQAGGELF
>TRBJ1-2|TRBV19
ASSSGAVYENYGYT
>TRBJ1-1|TRBV27
ASSSSRDVEAF
>TRBJ1-4|TRBV6-1
ASSERGEGANEKLF
>TRBJ1-5|TRBV4-1
ASSQATGQPQH
>TRBJ2-3|TRBV9
ASSVALTDTQY
>TRBJ2-7|TRBV27
ASSLTPEQY
>TRBJ2-3|TRBV4-1
ASSQFLAGEGNTDTQY
>TRBJ2-3|TRBV4-1
ASSQDWTRIGDTQY
>TRBJ2-1|TRBV13
ASRLSSYNEQF
>TRBJ1-2|TRBV29-1
SVEEERPGYT
>TRBJ2-7|TRBV28
ASSLGPGQPSYEQY
>TRBJ2-3|TRBV9
ASSESGTSDLDTQY
>TRBJ2-1|TRBV9
ASSVGFSGRTYNEQF
>TRBJ2-1|TRBV29-1
SVDPRGGANEQF
>TRBJ2-2|TRBV7-8
ASSSYTGELF
>TRBJ2-7|TRBV5-4
ASSFGTGIDEQY
>TRBJ2-1|TRBV25-1
ASRPSTSSYNEQF
>TRBJ1-5|TRBV28
ASSFLRGDWQPQH
>TRBJ2-7|TRBV28
ASSLGTTWVDEQY
>TRBJ1-1|TRBV5-4
ASSFIIDSDEAF
>TRBJ2-1|TRBV30
AWSVTGVGEQF
>TRBJ1-6|TRBV30
AWSDWGLGESPLH
>TRBJ1-1|TRBV4-3
ASSQGTATEAF
>TRBJ2-3|TRBV11-2
ASSRAGQIMVDTQY
>TRBJ1-2|TRBV11-3
ASSLRRTVEEGYT
>TRBJ1-5|TRBV27
ASSLGGSNQPQH
>TRBJ1-2|TRBV2
ASSESIWAGDYYGYT
>TRBJ2-2|TRBV5-1
ASSHLAGDGELF
>TRBJ1-2|TRBV28
ASSFRGGQGRYGYT
>TRBJ1-3|TRBV28
ASSFGISGNTIY
>TRBJ1-2|TRBV11-3
ASSLGRGYT
>TRBJ1-3|TRBV25-1
ASSGTGLIRNTIY
>TRBJ2-7|TRBV11-2
ASSLTPNEQY
>TRBJ1-2|TRBV7-9
ASSLAGTIGPDYT
>TRBJ2-3|TRBV27
ASAETIYSTDTQY
>TRBJ2-7|TRBV30
AWGTGVEQY